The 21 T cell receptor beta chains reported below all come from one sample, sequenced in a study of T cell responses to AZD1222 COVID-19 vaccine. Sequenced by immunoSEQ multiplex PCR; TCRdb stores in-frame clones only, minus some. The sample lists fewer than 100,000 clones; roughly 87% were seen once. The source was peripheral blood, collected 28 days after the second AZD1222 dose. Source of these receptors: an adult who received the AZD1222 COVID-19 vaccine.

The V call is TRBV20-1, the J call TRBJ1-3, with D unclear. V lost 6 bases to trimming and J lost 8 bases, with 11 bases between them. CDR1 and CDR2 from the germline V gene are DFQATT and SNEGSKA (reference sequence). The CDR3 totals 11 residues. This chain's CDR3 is CSAHSGDTIYF. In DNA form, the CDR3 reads TGCAGTGCCCACTCGGGTGACACCATATATTTT.

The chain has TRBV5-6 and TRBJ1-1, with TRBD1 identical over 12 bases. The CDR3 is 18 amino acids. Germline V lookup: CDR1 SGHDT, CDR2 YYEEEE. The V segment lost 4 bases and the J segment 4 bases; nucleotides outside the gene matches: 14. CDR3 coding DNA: TGTGCCAGCAGCGGCTCCGGGACAGGGGGCTCTGTGGGCACTGAAGCTTTCTTT. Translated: CASSGSGTGGSVGTEAFF.

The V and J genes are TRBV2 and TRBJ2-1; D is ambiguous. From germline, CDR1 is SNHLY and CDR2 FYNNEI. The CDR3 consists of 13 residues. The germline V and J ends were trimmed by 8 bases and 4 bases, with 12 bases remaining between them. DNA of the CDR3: TGTGCCAGCGTGGAGCCCAAGTACAATGAGCAGTTCTTC. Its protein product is CASVEPKYNEQFF.

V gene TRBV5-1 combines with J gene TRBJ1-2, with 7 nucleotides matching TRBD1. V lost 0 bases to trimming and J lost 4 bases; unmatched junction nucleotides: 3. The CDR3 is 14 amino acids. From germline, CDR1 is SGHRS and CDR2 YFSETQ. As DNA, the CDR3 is TGCGCCAGCAGCTTGGGGGACAGACCCTATGGCTACACCTTC. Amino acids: CASSLGDRPYGYTF.

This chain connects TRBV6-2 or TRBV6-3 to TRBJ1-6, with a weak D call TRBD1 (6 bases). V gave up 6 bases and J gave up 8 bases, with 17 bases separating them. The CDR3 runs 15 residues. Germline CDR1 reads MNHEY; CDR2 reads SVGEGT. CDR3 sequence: CASSSDRLGYSPLHF. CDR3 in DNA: TGTGCCAGCAGCTCAGACAGGCTGGGATATTCACCCCTCCACTTT.

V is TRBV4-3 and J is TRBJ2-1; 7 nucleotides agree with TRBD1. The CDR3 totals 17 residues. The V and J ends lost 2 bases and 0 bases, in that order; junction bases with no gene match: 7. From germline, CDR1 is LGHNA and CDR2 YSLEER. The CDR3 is CASSQIYRDSSYNEQFF. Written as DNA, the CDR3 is TGCGCCAGCAGCCAAATATATCGGGACAGCTCCTACAATGAGCAGTTCTTC.

CDR3 loop: CATSRDYRGFGNTIYF. CDR3 coding DNA: TGTGCCACCAGCAGAGATTATCGCGGGTTTGGAAACACCATATATTTT. This chain connects TRBV15 to TRBJ1-3; no reliable D call. CDR1 LNHNV and CDR2 YYDKDF come from the germline V gene (reference sequence). Trimming left V 0 bases short and J 3 bases short, with 12 bases between. The CDR3 extends over 16 amino acids.

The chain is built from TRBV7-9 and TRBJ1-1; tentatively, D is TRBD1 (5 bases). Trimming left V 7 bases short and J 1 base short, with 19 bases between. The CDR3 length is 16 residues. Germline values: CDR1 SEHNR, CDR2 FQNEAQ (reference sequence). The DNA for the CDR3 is TGTGCCAGCATTGCCCGGGTTAGTAGGGGGAACACTGAAGCTTTCTTT. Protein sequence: CASIARVSRGNTEAFF.

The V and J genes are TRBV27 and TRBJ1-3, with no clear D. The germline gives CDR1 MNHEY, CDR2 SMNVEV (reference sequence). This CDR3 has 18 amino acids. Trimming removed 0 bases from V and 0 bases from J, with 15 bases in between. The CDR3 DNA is TGTGCCAGCAGTTTATCATCTGACGGACCGCTCTCTGGAAACACCATATATTTT. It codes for CASSLSSDGPLSGNTIYF.

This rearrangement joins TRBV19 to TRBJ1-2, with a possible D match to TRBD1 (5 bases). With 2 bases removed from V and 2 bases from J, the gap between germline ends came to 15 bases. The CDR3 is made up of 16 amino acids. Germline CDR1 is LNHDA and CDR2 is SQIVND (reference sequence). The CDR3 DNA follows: TGTGCCAGTAGTATAAAACAGGCAGGGAAGAACTATGGCTACACCTTC. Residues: CASSIKQAGKNYGYTF.

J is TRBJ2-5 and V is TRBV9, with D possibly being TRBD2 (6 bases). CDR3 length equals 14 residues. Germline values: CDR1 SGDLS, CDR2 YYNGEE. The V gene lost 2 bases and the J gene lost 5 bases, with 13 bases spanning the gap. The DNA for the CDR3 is TGTGCCAGCAGCGTCGGGAGTACGTCGGAGACCCAGTACTTC. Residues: CASSVGSTSETQYF. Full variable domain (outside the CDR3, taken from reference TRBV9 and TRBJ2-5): DSGVTQTPKHLITATGQRVTLRCSPRSGDLSVYWYQQSLDQGLQFLIQYYNGEERAKGNILERFSAQQFPDLHSELNLSSLELGDSALYFCASSVGSTSETQYFGPGTRLLVL.

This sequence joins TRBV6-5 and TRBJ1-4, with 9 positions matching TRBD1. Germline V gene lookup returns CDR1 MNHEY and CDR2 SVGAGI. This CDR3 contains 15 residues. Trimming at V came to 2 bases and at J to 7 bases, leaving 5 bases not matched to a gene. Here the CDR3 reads CASSYDGDRAEKLFF. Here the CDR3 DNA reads TGTGCCAGCAGTTACGATGGGGACAGGGCTGAAAAACTGTTTTTT.

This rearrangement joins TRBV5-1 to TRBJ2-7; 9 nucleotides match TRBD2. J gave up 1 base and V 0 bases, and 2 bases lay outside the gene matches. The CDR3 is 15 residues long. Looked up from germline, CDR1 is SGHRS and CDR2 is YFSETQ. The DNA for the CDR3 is TGCGCCAGCAGCTTGGGGCTAGCGGGGTCCTACGAGCAGTACTTC. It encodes CASSLGLAGSYEQYF.

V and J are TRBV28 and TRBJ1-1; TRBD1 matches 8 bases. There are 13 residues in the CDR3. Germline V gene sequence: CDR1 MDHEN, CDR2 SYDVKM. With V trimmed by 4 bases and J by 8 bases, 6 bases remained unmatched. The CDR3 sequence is CASSSQGGYEAFF. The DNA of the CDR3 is TGTGCCAGCAGTTCACAGGGGGGTTACGAAGCTTTCTTT.

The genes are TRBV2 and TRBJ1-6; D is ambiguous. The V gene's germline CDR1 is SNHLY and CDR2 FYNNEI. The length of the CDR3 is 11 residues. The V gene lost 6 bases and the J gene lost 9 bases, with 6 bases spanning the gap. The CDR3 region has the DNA TGTGCCAGCAGGGCAGCTTCACCCCTCCACTTT. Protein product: CASRAASPLHF.

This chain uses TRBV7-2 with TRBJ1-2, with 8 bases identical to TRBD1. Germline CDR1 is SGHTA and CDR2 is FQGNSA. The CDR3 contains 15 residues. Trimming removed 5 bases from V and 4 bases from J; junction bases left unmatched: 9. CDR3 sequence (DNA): TGTGCCAGCAGCCCCGGACAGGGTTGGGGCTATGGCTACACCTTC. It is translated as CASSPGQGWGYGYTF.

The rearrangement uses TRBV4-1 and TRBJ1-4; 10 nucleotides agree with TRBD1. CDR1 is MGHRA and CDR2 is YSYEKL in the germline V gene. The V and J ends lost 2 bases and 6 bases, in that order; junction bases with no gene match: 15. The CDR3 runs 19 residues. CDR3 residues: CASSQKYIGTGVRYEKLFF. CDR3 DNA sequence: TGCGCCAGCAGCCAAAAATATATCGGGACAGGGGTTCGCTATGAAAAACTGTTTTTT.

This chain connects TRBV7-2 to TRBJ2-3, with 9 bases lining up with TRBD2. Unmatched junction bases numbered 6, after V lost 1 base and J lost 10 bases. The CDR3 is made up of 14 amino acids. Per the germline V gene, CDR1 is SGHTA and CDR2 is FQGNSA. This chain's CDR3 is CASSLEGLARSQYF. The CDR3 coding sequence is TGTGCCAGCAGCTTAGAAGGACTAGCGAGATCGCAGTATTTT.

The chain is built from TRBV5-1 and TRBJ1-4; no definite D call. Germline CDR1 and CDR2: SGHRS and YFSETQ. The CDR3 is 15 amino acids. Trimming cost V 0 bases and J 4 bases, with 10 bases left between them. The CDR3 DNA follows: TGCGCCAGCAGCTTGGCCGGGAGGGATAATGAAAAACTGTTTTTT. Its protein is CASSLAGRDNEKLFF. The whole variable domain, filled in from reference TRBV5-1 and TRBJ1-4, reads KAGVTQTPRYLIKTRGQQVTLSCSPISGHRSVSWYQQTPGQGLQFLFEYFSETQRNKGNFPGRFSGRQFSNSRSEMNVSTLELGDSALYLCASSLAGRDNEKLFFGSGTQLSVL.

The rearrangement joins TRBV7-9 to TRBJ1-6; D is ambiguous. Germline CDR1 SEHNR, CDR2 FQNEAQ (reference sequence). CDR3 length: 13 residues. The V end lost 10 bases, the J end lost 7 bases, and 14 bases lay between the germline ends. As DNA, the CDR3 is TGTGCCATCGGGAGGTCTACAAATTCACCCCTCCACTTT. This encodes CAIGRSTNSPLHF.

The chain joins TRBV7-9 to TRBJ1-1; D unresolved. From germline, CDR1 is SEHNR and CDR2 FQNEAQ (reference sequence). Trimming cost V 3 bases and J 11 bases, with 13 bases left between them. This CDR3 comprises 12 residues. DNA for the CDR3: TGTGCCAGCAGCTTTGGCGTCTACACCGCTTTCTTT. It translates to CASSFGVYTAFF.